Shown below are 6 T cell receptor beta chains from a single sample sequenced in a study of T cells in Graves' hyperthyroidism and ophthalmopathy. The CDR3 regions of TCR beta were amplified from RNA transcripts. TCR CDR3 regions were first amplified by RT-PCR with HTBI primers. TCRdb passed the multiplex PCR reads through MiXCR, listing each CDR3 protein once. The sample includes a few hundred thousand distinct CDR3 sequences, roughly 15% of them seen just once. Sequenced material: blood. These TCRs come from a woman aged 55-69 years with Graves' ophthalmopathy.

This clonotype has at least ten counts. J is TRBJ2-7 and V is TRBV20-1; D gene uncertain. This CDR3 has 12 residues. The V and J ends lost 3 bases and 0 bases respectively, with 6 bases between them. Germline V CDR1 and CDR2: DFQATT, SNEGSKA (reference sequence). The CDR3 is CSASQDSYEQYF. In DNA form, the CDR3 reads TGCAGTGCTAGTCAGGACTCCTACGAGCAGTACTTC.

About this clonotype: Given a much more abundant clone one base away, this may be a read error. The chain employs TRBV5-6 and TRBJ1-5, with D possibly TRBD1 on 5 matching bases. CDR3 length: 13 amino acids. Trimming pared 3 bases from V and 6 bases from J, leaving 10 bases between. The V gene's germline CDR1 is SGHDT and CDR2 YYEEEE. The CDR3 spells CASSSGGSQPQHF. CDR3 nucleotide sequence: TGTGCCAGCAGCTCCGGGGGGTCTCAGCCCCAGCATTTT.

V and J are TRBV30 and TRBJ2-1; D is ambiguous. Trimming stripped 3 bases from V and 9 bases from J, with 6 bases between. CDR3 length: 10 amino acids. CDR1 GTSNPN and CDR2 SVGIG come from the germline V gene (reference sequence). CDR3 sequence reads: CAWSVGEQFF. CDR3 bases: TGTGCCTGGAGCGTTGGTGAGCAGTTCTTC.

This clonotype has ten or more counts. This chain connects TRBV29-1 to TRBJ2-5, with TRBD1 identical over 8 bases. The CDR3 has 13 residues. Germline V gives CDR1 SQVTM, CDR2 ANQGSEA. V shed 7 bases and J 5 bases; nucleotides not matched to a gene: 9. The CDR3 sequence: CSELDRVEETQYF. The CDR3 DNA reads as TGCAGCGAGCTGGACAGGGTTGAGGAGACCCAGTACTTC.

The chain joins TRBV30 to TRBJ1-5; D is unresolved. The germline CDR1 and CDR2 sequences are GTSNPN and SVGIG (reference sequence). The CDR3 is 15 amino acids. Trimming stripped 8 bases from V and 5 bases from J, with 22 bases between. The CDR3 sequence: CASSIGMGSDQPQHF. CDR3 sequence (DNA): TGTGCCAGTAGTATAGGTATGGGCAGCGATCAGCCCCAGCATTTT.

This clonotype was counted between two and nine times. The rearrangement links TRBV12-3 or TRBV12-4 to TRBJ2-1; 10 nucleotides line up with TRBD1. This CDR3 contains 15 residues. The ends lost 5 bases at V and 5 bases at J; junction bases unmatched: 6. The DNA of the CDR3 is TGTGCCAGCAGTCCCCCCGGGACAGGGGACAATGAGCAGTTCTTC. The encoded protein is CASSPPGTGDNEQFF.